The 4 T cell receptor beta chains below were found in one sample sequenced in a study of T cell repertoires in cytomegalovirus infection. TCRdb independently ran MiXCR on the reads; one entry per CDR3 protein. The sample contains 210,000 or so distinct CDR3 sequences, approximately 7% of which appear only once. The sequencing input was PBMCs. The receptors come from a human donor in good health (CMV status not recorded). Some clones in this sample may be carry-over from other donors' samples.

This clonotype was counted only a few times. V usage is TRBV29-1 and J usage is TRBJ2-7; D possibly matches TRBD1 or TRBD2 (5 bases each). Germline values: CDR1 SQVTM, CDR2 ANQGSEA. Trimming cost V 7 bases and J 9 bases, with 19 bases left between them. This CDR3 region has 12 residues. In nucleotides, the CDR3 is TGCAGCGCCCTGAAGGGGACCGAAAGGCAGTACTTC. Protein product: CSALKGTERQYF.

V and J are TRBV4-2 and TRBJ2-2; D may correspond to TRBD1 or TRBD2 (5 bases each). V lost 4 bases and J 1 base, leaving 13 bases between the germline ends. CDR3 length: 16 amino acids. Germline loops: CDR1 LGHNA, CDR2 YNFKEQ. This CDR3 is CASSREGQVNTGELFF. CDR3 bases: TGTGCCAGCAGCCGCGAGGGGCAGGTGAACACCGGGGAGCTGTTTTTT.

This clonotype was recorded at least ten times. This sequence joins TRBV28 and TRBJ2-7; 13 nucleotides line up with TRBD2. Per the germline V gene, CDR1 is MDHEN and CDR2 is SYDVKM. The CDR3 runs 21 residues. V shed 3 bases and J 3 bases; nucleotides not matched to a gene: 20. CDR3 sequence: CASSFHPATSGGPTFHYEQYF. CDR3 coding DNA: TGTGCCAGCAGTTTCCACCCAGCGACTAGCGGGGGGCCGACCTTTCACTACGAGCAGTACTTC. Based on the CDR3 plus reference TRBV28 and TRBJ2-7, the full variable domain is DVKVTQSSRYLVKRTGEKVFLECVQDMDHENMFWYRQDPGLGLRLIYFSYDVKMKEKGDIPEGYSVSREKKERFSLILESASTNQTSMYLCASSFHPATSGGPTFHYEQYFGPGTRLTVT.

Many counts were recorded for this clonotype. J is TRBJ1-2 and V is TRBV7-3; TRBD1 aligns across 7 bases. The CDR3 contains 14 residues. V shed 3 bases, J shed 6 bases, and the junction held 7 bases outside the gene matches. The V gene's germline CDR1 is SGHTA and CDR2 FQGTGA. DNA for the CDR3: TGTGCCAGCAGCTTCACAGGGGATGGAGATGGCTACACCTTC. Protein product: CASSFTGDGDGYTF.